This TCR beta chain was captured by sequencing in a study of metastatic and nonmetastatic thyroid tumors. The CDR3 extends over 16 amino acids. Deletions cut 6 bases from V and 0 bases from J, with 18 bases between. Per germline, CDR1 MDHEN and CDR2 SYDVKM. The entire patient cohort was treatment-naive prior to thyroid surgery. This clone was seen only a few times. TCRdb re-called clones via MiXCR from the PCR reads. This sample has around 30,000 clones, with around 20% found just once. The gene calls are TRBV28 and TRBJ2-7, with a possible D match to TRBD1 (6 bases). This receptor was identified in a female donor with papillary thyroid cancer or a benign thyroid nodule (not recorded which). Some clones in this sample may be carry-over from other donors' samples. Sequencing was carried out using blood. CDR3 protein: CASRFVSLDSSYEQYF. The CDR3 DNA is TGTGCCAGCAGATTTGTAAGTCTGGACAGCTCCTACGAGCAGTACTTC.